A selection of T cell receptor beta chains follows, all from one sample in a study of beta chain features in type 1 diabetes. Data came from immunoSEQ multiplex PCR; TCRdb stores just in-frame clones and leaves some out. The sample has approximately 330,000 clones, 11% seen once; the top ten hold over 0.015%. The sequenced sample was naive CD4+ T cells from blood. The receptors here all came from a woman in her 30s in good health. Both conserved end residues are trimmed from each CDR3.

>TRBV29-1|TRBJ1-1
SVDQFGPYTEAF
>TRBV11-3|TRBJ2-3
ASSTTEDTQY
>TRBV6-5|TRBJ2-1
ASSYTFGGSKNEQF
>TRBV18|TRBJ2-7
ASSPGLAGTDEQY
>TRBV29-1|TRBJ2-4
SVVPPGTTIQY
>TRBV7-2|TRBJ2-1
ASSPNSGTYYNEQF
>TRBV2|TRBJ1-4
ASTTGFEKLF
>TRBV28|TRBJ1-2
ASSQGRYGYT
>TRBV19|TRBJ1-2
ASSEDSYGYT
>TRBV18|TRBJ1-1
ASSPRGDGTEAF
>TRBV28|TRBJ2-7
ASSLLDSYEQY
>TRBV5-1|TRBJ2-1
ASSLEVAGDSYNEQF
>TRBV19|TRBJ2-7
ASSVWTGPYEQY
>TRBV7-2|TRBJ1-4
ASSLSGQNNEKLF
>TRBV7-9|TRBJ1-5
ASSHSGGVGQPQH
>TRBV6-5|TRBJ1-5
ASSYSRQGGQPQH
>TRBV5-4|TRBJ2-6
ASSLKRELSWGANVLT
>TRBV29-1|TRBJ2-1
SVSKSGTSGSNEQF
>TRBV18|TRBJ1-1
ASSQRLNTEAF
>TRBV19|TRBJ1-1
ASRGIQGLNTEAF
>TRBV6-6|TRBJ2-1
ASRAGIQNNEQF
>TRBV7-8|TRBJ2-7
ASSLGLTSGTYEQY
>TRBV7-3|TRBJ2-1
ASSKTSGRANEQF
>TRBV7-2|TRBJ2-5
ASSKGQGRETQY
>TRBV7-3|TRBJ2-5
ASSLGGGAPETQY
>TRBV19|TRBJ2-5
ASSLQQGPQETQY
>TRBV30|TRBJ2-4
AWKGLAGGEERNIQY
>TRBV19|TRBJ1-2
ASSMQGDYGYT
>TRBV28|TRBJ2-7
ASSKGTSGSYEQY
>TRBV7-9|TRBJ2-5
ASSPGFGTETQY
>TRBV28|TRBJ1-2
ASRHQGAASYGYT
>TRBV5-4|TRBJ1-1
ASSLPIAAGRTEAF
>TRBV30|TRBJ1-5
AWRQGVGPQH
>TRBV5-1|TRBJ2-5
ASSLPLAGGETQY
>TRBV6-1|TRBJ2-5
ASSPGTGRETQY
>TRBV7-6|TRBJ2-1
ASSLVIRTHQF
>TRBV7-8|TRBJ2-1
ASSYLFGTANYNEQF
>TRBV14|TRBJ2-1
ASSPYRGLPPSYNEQF
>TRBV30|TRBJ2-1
AWSVLGLAGGPNEQF
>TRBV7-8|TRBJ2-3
ASGMTGYTDTQY
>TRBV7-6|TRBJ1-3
AIAGEDGNTIY
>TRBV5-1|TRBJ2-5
ASSLDEGTQY
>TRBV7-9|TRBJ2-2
ASSLIDYTGELF
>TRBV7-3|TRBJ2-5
ASSLDSPSKTQY
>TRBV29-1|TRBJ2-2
SVRLAGGLHTGELF
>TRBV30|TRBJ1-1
AWSIGTRRPV
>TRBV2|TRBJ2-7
ASSDRGNEQY
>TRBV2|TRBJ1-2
ASSVGVKRFLNYGYT
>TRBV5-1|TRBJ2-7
ASSGGEASNEQY
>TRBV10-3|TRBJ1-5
AISEGPATGGNQPQH
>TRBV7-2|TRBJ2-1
ASSLVPERESLHEQF
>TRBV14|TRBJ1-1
ASSQLAGGTEAF
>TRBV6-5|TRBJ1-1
ASSYSDFAGYTEAF